A selection of T cell receptor beta chains follows, all from one sample in a study of radiation and T cells in renal cell carcinoma. Method: immunoSEQ multiplex PCR; TCRdb's copy keeps in-frame clones and lacks some. The top ten clones hold under 15% of a sample with almost 20,000 clones, approximately 62% of them seen once. The specimen comprised tumor tissue, sampled from a patient whose treatment included radiotherapy and nephrectomy. The receptor source for this set is a woman in her 70s with renal cell carcinoma. The CDR3 runs from the conserved cysteine through the conserved F or W. D genes are given only for firm matches. Clone size is stated in some rows and not others, as once, few, many or a class when expanded.

V: TRBV28; J: TRBJ1-5; D: TRBD1; size: few; CDR3: CASSPGTGFQPQHF; DNA: TGTGCCAGCAGCCCCGGGACAGGGTTTCAGCCCCAGCATTTT
V: TRBV2; J: TRBJ2-3; D: -; size: -; CDR3: CASSGATDTQYF; DNA: TGTGCCAGCAGCGGGGCTACAGATACGCAGTATTTT
V: TRBV6-5; J: TRBJ2-7; D: -; size: -; CDR3: CASSASVSYEQYF; DNA: TGTGCCAGCAGTGCTAGCGTATCCTACGAGCAGTACTTC
V: TRBV28; J: TRBJ1-5; D: TRBD1; size: -; CDR3: CASNGDRMGNQPQHF; DNA: TGTGCCAGCAATGGGGACAGGATGGGAAATCAGCCCCAGCATTTT
V: TRBV7-9; J: TRBJ2-1; D: -; size: medium-sized; CDR3: CASSLAGFF; DNA: TGTGCCAGCAGCTTAGCTGGGTTCTTC
V: TRBV19; J: TRBJ2-6; D: TRBD1; size: once; CDR3: CASRVWDRTSGANVLTF; DNA: TGTGCCAGTAGGGTCTGGGACAGGACCTCTGGGGCCAACGTCCTGACTTTC
V: TRBV28; J: TRBJ2-5; D: TRBD2; size: once; CDR3: CASSPRGSGGTETQYF; DNA: TGTGCCAGCAGTCCCCGCGGAAGCGGGGGAACGGAGACCCAGTACTTC
V: TRBV7-8; J: TRBJ1-1; D: -; size: -; CDR3: CASSLFREAFF; DNA: TGTGCCAGCAGCTTATTTAGGGAAGCTTTCTTT
V: TRBV5-5; J: TRBJ2-7; D: -; size: medium-sized; CDR3: CASSYDYEQYF; DNA: TGTGCCAGCAGCTATGATTACGAGCAGTACTTC
V: TRBV18; J: TRBJ2-1; D: -; size: -; CDR3: CASSPYREGDEQFF; DNA: TGTGCCAGCTCACCCTACAGGGAAGGGGACGAGCAGTTCTTC
V: TRBV6-5; J: TRBJ1-5; D: TRBD1; size: -; CDR3: CASQTGATNQPQHF; DNA: TGTGCCAGCCAGACAGGGGCTACCAATCAGCCCCAGCATTTT
V: TRBV5-1; J: TRBJ2-3; D: -; size: -; CDR3: CASSSTGGGTDTQYF; DNA: TGCGCCAGCAGCTCCACAGGGGGGGGCACAGATACGCAGTATTTT
V: TRBV5-6; J: TRBJ1-2; D: TRBD1; size: -; CDR3: CASSYGLDLQGAVDYGYTF; DNA: TGTGCCAGCAGCTATGGGCTAGATTTACAGGGGGCTGTTGACTATGGCTACACCTTC
V: TRBV6-1; J: TRBJ1-5; D: -; size: -; CDR3: CASRPTGSNQPQHF; DNA: TGTGCCAGCAGGCCGACAGGTAGCAATCAGCCCCAGCATTTT
V: TRBV11-2; J: TRBJ1-3; D: -; size: once; CDR3: CASSEWGSSGNTIYF; DNA: TGTGCCAGCAGCGAGTGGGGCAGCTCTGGAAACACCATATATTTT
V: TRBV5-8; J: TRBJ1-4; D: -; size: -; CDR3: CASSIPGQGRKLFF; DNA: TGTGCCAGCAGCATCCCCGGTCAGGGCCGAAAACTGTTTTTT
V: TRBV6-1; J: TRBJ1-3; D: -; size: -; CDR3: CASSEYSGNTIYF; DNA: TGTGCCAGCAGCGAATACTCTGGAAACACCATATATTTT
V: TRBV10-1; J: TRBJ1-5; D: -; size: -; CDR3: CASSLGRVFGQPQHF; DNA: TGCGCCAGCAGCCTGGGCAGGGTATTTGGTCAGCCCCAGCATTTT
V: TRBV28; J: TRBJ1-1; D: -; size: -; CDR3: CASSPQLVSTEAFF; DNA: TGTGCCAGCAGTCCGCAACTTGTAAGCACTGAAGCTTTCTTT
V: TRBV7-9; J: TRBJ1-5; D: -; size: few; CDR3: CASSFSQQPQHF; DNA: TGTGCCAGCAGCTTCTCACAACAGCCCCAGCATTTT
V: TRBV19; J: TRBJ1-2; D: -; size: few; CDR3: CASSFLYGYTF; DNA: TGTGCCAGTAGTTTTCTGTATGGCTACACCTTC
V: TRBV5-6; J: TRBJ1-2; D: -; size: -; CDR3: CASSFTGLPLGYTF; DNA: TGTGCCAGCAGCTTCACAGGGCTTCCCCTAGGCTACACCTTC
V: TRBV10-3; J: TRBJ2-1; D: -; size: few; CDR3: CAIMEGSVNEQFF; DNA: TGTGCCATCATGGAAGGGAGTGTCAATGAGCAGTTCTTC
V: TRBV6-5; J: TRBJ1-1; D: TRBD1; size: few; CDR3: CASRRQGGGNTEAFF; DNA: TGTGCCAGCAGGCGACAGGGAGGGGGGAACACTGAAGCTTTCTTT
V: TRBV7-8; J: TRBJ2-5; D: -; size: medium-sized; CDR3: CASSPDWGAVSETQYF; DNA: TGTGCCAGCAGCCCCGATTGGGGGGCTGTATCAGAGACCCAGTACTTC
V: TRBV11-3; J: TRBJ2-5; D: TRBD1; size: -; CDR3: CASSLTGGMLETQYF; DNA: TGTGCCAGCAGCTTGACAGGGGGAATGTTAGAGACCCAGTACTTC
V: TRBV7-2; J: TRBJ2-1; D: -; size: few; CDR3: CASSFRLESFEQFF; DNA: TGTGCCAGCAGCTTTCGGCTAGAAAGCTTTGAGCAGTTCTTC
V: TRBV30; J: TRBJ1-2; D: -; size: -; CDR3: CAWSAGIRYYGYTF; DNA: TGTGCCTGGAGTGCAGGGATTCGCTACTATGGCTACACCTTC
V: TRBV5-1; J: TRBJ2-1; D: TRBD1; size: -; CDR3: CASSVGDRGTNEQFF; DNA: TGCGCCAGCAGCGTCGGGGACAGGGGAACCAATGAGCAGTTCTTC
V: TRBV14; J: TRBJ2-7; D: -; size: -; CDR3: CASSQDLIDLKQYF; DNA: TGTGCCAGCAGCCAAGATTTAATAGACCTCAAGCAGTACTTC
V: TRBV18; J: TRBJ1-5; D: -; size: -; CDR3: CASSRSNQPQHF; DNA: TGTGCCAGCTCGCGGAGCAATCAGCCCCAGCATTTT
V: TRBV4-3; J: TRBJ1-2; D: -; size: -; CDR3: CASSHERNYGYTF; DNA: TGCGCCAGCAGCCATGAAAGAAACTATGGCTACACCTTC
V: TRBV5-6; J: TRBJ2-5; D: -; size: -; CDR3: CASSRGAVQETQYF; DNA: TGTGCCAGCAGCCGGGGCGCTGTCCAAGAGACCCAGTACTTC
V: TRBV4-2; J: TRBJ2-1; D: -; size: -; CDR3: CASSQVLPGGPTVEQFF; DNA: TGTGCCAGCAGCCAAGTCCTTCCGGGGGGCCCTACTGTTGAGCAGTTCTTC
V: TRBV29-1; J: TRBJ1-2; D: TRBD1; size: medium-sized; CDR3: CSVGPSLDRQNYGYTF; DNA: TGCAGCGTTGGGCCGAGCTTGGACAGGCAAAACTATGGCTACACCTTC
V: TRBV29-1; J: TRBJ1-1; D: TRBD1; size: few; CDR3: CSVDRRTGGKAEAFF; DNA: TGCAGCGTTGACAGACGGACAGGGGGCAAAGCTGAAGCTTTCTTT
V: TRBV6-6; J: TRBJ2-7; D: -; size: -; CDR3: CASSPGGTGAYEQYF; DNA: TGTGCCAGCAGCCCGGGGGGGACAGGCGCCTACGAGCAGTACTTC
V: TRBV7-6; J: TRBJ2-7; D: TRBD2; size: once; CDR3: CASSLEVAGAGYEQYF; DNA: TGTGCCAGCAGCTTAGAAGTAGCGGGGGCCGGTTACGAGCAGTACTTC
V: TRBV27; J: TRBJ2-3; D: -; size: -; CDR3: CASSFLGPDTQYF; DNA: TGTGCCAGCAGTTTTCTTGGTCCAGATACGCAGTATTTT
V: TRBV5-1; J: TRBJ1-1; D: -; size: -; CDR3: CASSKDTNTEAFF; DNA: TGCGCCAGCAGCAAGGACACGAACACTGAAGCTTTCTTT
V: TRBV19; J: TRBJ1-6; D: -; size: -; CDR3: CASSMGGRHHF; DNA: TGTGCCAGTAGTATGGGCGGTCGTCACCACTTT
V: TRBV5-5; J: TRBJ2-2; D: -; size: -; CDR3: CASSGNSNTGELFF; DNA: TGTGCCAGCAGCGGAAACTCGAACACCGGGGAGCTGTTTTTT
V: TRBV4-1; J: TRBJ2-3; D: -; size: -; CDR3: CASSQDLSPAGGATTDTQYF; DNA: TGCGCCAGCAGCCAAGACTTATCTCCAGCGGGCGGGGCGACCACAGATACGCAGTATTTT